These 19 T cell receptor beta chains originate from one sample sequenced in a study of T-cell reconstitution after alpha-beta-depleted transplantation in children. The TCRbeta library incorporated unique molecular identifiers. TCRdb recomputed calls from the PCR reads with MiXCR, one row per CDR3 protein. Of hundreds of thousands of distinct CDR3 sequences in the sample, about an eighth are singletons; the top ten hold around 0.8%. The specimen was PBMCs, collected before TCRalphabeta/CD19-depleted stem cell transplant. These receptors were collected from a girl aged 2-9 years with congenital amegakaryocytic thrombocytopenia, due to receive a stem cell transplant.

This clonotype was counted ten times or more. The chain links TRBV7-9 to TRBJ2-2; D is undetermined. The CDR3 is made up of 13 amino acids. CDR1 and CDR2 (germline): SEHNR, FQNEAQ (reference sequence). The V gene lost 0 bases and the J gene lost 6 bases, with 5 bases spanning the gap. CDR3 amino acids: CASSLARSGELFF. The CDR3 coding sequence is TGTGCCAGCAGCTTAGCGCGGTCCGGGGAGCTGTTTTTT.

This clonotype was counted between two and nine times. V and J are TRBV19 and TRBJ2-3, with TRBD2 matching over 11 bases. Germline CDR1 reads LNHDA; CDR2 reads SQIVND (reference sequence). The CDR3 runs to 15 residues. J gave up 7 bases and V 4 bases, and 7 bases lay outside the gene matches. The CDR3 coding sequence is TGTGCCAGTAGTAAAAGACTAGCGGGAAGGTATACGCAGTATTTT. As protein: CASSKRLAGRYTQYF.

This clonotype has only a few counts. V is TRBV7-2 and J is TRBJ2-6; D is unclear. CDR3 length: 14 amino acids. The V and J ends lost 0 bases and 8 bases respectively, with 8 bases between them. Germline values: CDR1 SGHTA, CDR2 FQGNSA. Here the CDR3 reads CASSLAPTSNVLTF. In DNA form, the CDR3 reads TGTGCCAGCAGCTTAGCTCCTACGTCCAACGTCCTGACTTTC.

This clonotype was found many times. The V and J genes are TRBV5-1 and TRBJ2-3, with a weak D call TRBD2 (6 bases). V lost 4 bases and J lost 3, with 18 bases in between. Germline lookup yields CDR1 SGHRS and CDR2 YFSETQ. The CDR3 sequence is 16 residues long. CDR3 in DNA: TGCGCCAGCAGCACGGGACTCGGGTCCGTGACAGATACGCAGTATTTT. It specifies CASSTGLGSVTDTQYF.

This clonotype was seen more than once but under ten times. The chain links TRBV20-1 to TRBJ2-1; TRBD2 agrees at 11 bases. CDR1 is DFQATT and CDR2 is SNEGSKA in the germline V gene (reference sequence). V lost 4 bases to trimming and J lost 15 bases; unmatched junction nucleotides: 20. The CDR3 consists of 16 residues. CDR3 DNA sequence: TGCAGTGCTACCCCGCAGTGGGGAAGTAGCGGGAGGGCCTGGTTCTTC. Amino acids: CSATPQWGSSGRAWFF.

This clonotype was observed many times. The chain recombines TRBV5-1 with TRBJ2-3, with TRBD2 matching over 7 bases. The ends lost 2 bases at V and 3 bases at J; junction bases unmatched: 6. The CDR3 contains 15 residues. Germline V gene sequence: CDR1 SGHRS, CDR2 YFSETQ. This chain's CDR3 is CASSLGLELTDTQYF. Here the CDR3 DNA reads TGCGCCAGCAGCTTAGGACTAGAATTAACAGATACGCAGTATTTT.

This chain uses TRBV6-5 with TRBJ2-5; 14 nucleotides line up with TRBD2. After removal of 4 bases from V and 4 bases from J, the junction contained 2 bases not matched to a gene. This CDR3 is built from 15 residues. Per the germline V gene, CDR1 is MNHEY and CDR2 is SVGAGI. CDR3 residues: CASSSTSGRGETQYF. The CDR3 DNA reads as TGTGCCAGCAGTTCGACTAGCGGGAGGGGAGAGACCCAGTACTTC.

This clonotype was observed many times. The rearrangement links TRBV7-2 to TRBJ2-4; maybe TRBD2 (6 bases). Germline V lookup: CDR1 SGHTA, CDR2 FQGNSA. Trimming removed 2 bases from V and 9 bases from J, with 14 bases in between. The CDR3 has 14 residues. The CDR3 coding sequence is TGTGCCAGCAGCTTAAGTGGTGGAGGGGCCATTCAGTACTTC. Translation: CASSLSGGGAIQYF.

The chain joins TRBV6-2 or TRBV6-3 to TRBJ2-7; D may be TRBD1 or TRBD2 (5 bases each). CDR3 length: 13 residues. Per germline, CDR1 MNHEY and CDR2 SVGEGT. Trimming shortened V by 6 bases and J by 6 bases, and 15 bases separated the two germline ends. The CDR3 loop reads CASRADGGTEQYF. The DNA for the CDR3 is TGTGCCAGCAGGGCCGATGGGGGAACCGAGCAGTACTTC.

This clonotype was counted a single time. This chain joins TRBV19 and TRBJ1-1, with no clear D. Germline V CDR1 and CDR2: LNHDA, SQIVND (reference sequence). The CDR3 contains 14 residues. V was pared by 5 bases and J by 1 base, with 11 bases between. The CDR3 here is CASSLLHKNTEAFF. DNA for the CDR3: TGTGCCAGTAGTCTTCTCCATAAGAACACTGAAGCTTTCTTT. Full variable domain (rest looked up from reference TRBV19 and TRBJ1-1): DGGITQSPKYLFRKEGQNVTLSCEQNLNHDAMYWYRQDPGQGLRLIYYSQIVNDFQKGDIAEGYSVSREKKESFPLTVTSAQKNPTAFYLCASSLLHKNTEAFFGQGTRLTVV.

This clonotype was recorded many times. V usage is TRBV6-5 and J usage is TRBJ2-3; possible D gene TRBD1, 5 bases. The germline V gene has CDR1 MNHEY and CDR2 SVGAGI. The V and J ends lost 4 bases and 0 bases respectively, with 11 bases between them. The length of the CDR3 is 15 residues. As DNA, the CDR3 is TGTGCCAGCAGTTCGACAGAACCTAGCACAGATACGCAGTATTTT. This translates into CASSSTEPSTDTQYF.

The chain is built from TRBV5-1 and TRBJ2-1, with D possibly matching TRBD1 (6 bases). Trimming left V 4 bases short and J 9 bases short, with 20 bases between. The CDR3 covers 15 residues. Germline CDR1 is SGHRS and CDR2 is YFSETQ. CDR3 sequence: CASSALQGTLGEQFF. The DNA of the CDR3 is TGCGCCAGCAGCGCGTTACAGGGTACGTTGGGTGAGCAGTTCTTC.

The V gene is TRBV12-3 or TRBV12-4, the J gene TRBJ2-2, with 10 positions matching TRBD2. V was clipped by 6 bases and J by 2 bases; unmatched bases: 6. The CDR3 is 16 residues long. The chain's CDR3 is CASSRLAGVNTGELFF. CDR3 nucleotides: TGTGCCAGCAGCCGTCTAGCGGGAGTAAACACCGGGGAGCTGTTTTTT.

The sample holds many counts of this clonotype. This chain connects TRBV7-9 to TRBJ2-1; 7 nucleotides agree with TRBD2. The CDR3 covers 13 residues. Germline CDR1 SEHNR, CDR2 FQNEAQ (reference sequence). Unmatched junction bases numbered 6, after V lost 4 bases and J lost 9 bases. DNA of the CDR3: TGTGCCAGCAGCTGGACTAGTACGGCTGAGCAGTTCTTC. Its translation: CASSWTSTAEQFF.

This clonotype was counted ten times or more. The chain combines TRBV12-3 or TRBV12-4 with TRBJ2-7; D not resolved. V gave up 6 bases and J gave up 2 bases, with 11 bases separating them. The CDR3 consists of 13 residues. The CDR3 spells CASRRLIPYEQYF. The CDR3 DNA sequence: TGTGCCAGCAGACGCTTAATCCCCTACGAGCAGTACTTC.

This clonotype occurred many times. The rearrangement uses TRBV10-3 and TRBJ2-1; D not resolved. This CDR3 has 14 amino acids. Per germline, CDR1 ENHRY and CDR2 SYGVKD. The V end was cut by 4 bases, the J end by 7 bases, with 14 bases between. The CDR3 region has the DNA TGTGCCATCAGTGTCGAGACCCTCTGGAATGAGCAGTTCTTC. Amino acids: CAISVETLWNEQFF.

V gene TRBV7-9 combines with J gene TRBJ2-7; TRBD1 is a possible D gene (6 bases). Looked up from germline, CDR1 is SEHNR and CDR2 is FQNEAQ (reference sequence). Deletions cut 2 bases from V and 3 bases from J, with 17 bases between. The CDR3 length is 16 residues. The CDR3 bases are TGTGCCAGCAGCTTATCCCAAGGGGGTACATACTACGAGCAGTACTTC. Its translation is CASSLSQGGTYYEQYF.

CDR3 loop: CASSFSPTMGEQFF. For the CDR3, the DNA is TGTGCCAGCAGTTTTTCTCCAACCATGGGTGAGCAGTTCTTC. The rearrangement joins TRBV7-3 to TRBJ2-1, with D unclear. There are 14 residues in the CDR3. V was cut by 6 bases and J by 9 bases, with 18 bases left in between. Per the germline V gene, CDR1 is SGHTA and CDR2 is FQGTGA.

This clonotype was found a few times. The rearrangement joins TRBV5-1 to TRBJ2-1; either TRBD1 or TRBD2 may supply D (5 bases each). V lost 4 bases to trimming and J lost 7 bases, with 21 bases between them. Germline V gives CDR1 SGHRS, CDR2 YFSETQ. CDR3 length: 16 residues. The CDR3 is CASSPYSGWGLNEQFF. Written as DNA, the CDR3 is TGCGCCAGCAGCCCCTATTCCGGGTGGGGGTTGAATGAGCAGTTCTTC.